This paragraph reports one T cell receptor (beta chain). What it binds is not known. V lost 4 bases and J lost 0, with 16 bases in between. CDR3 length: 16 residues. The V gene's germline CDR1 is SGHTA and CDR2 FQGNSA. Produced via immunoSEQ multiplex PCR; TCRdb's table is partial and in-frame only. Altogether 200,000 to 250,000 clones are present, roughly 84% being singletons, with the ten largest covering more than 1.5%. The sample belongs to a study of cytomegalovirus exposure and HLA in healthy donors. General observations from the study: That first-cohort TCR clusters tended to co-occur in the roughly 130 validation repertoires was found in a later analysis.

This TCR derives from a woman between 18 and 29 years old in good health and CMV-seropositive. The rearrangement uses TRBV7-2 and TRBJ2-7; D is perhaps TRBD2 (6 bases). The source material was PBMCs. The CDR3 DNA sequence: TGTGCCAGCAGCTCCCCGGGGGATGGGAACTCCTACGAGCAGTACTTC. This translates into CASSSPGDGNSYEQYF. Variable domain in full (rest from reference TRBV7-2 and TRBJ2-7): GAGVSQSPSNKVTEKGKDVELRCDPISGHTALYWYRQSLGQGLEFLIYFQGNSAPDKSGLPSDRFSAERTGGSVSTLTIQRTQQEDSAVYLCASSSPGDGNSYEQYFGPGTRLTVT.